This TCR beta chain comes out of a study of T cells expressing NK-cell markers. Study outcomes and limitations: Researchers report these clonotypes also headed the CD3+CD56-NKG2C+ fraction in a handful of donors.

UMIs were included in TCR beta cDNA generated by 5'RACE template switching. TCRdb reanalyzed the 5' RACE reads, giving one entry per CDR3 protein sequence and no DNA. The sample table sets out 200,000 to 300,000 distinct CDR3 sequences. In regard to this clonotype: What it binds is unknown.

This clonotype was obtained from a man between 18 and 29 years old in good health. Sequencing input: blood T cells: a sorted CD56 or NKG2C T cell subset, CD4+ or CD8+ T cells, or bulk PBMC T cells (not recorded which).

CDR3: CASSPMRTSGMKYNEQFF. This chain joins TRBV18 and TRBJ2-1; as DNA is missing, the TRBD2 call by TCRdb cannot be tested. This CDR3 has 18 amino acids. The germline V gene has CDR1 KGHSH and CDR2 LQKENI.